The TCR beta chain described here comes from a study of T cell repertoires in cytomegalovirus infection. Study as a whole: Evidence of both CMV infection and a matching HLA type came from public TCR beta signatures.

The CDR3 consists of 15 residues. Germline CDR1 reads LNHNV; CDR2 reads YYDKDF (reference sequence). V gave up 3 bases and J gave up 4 bases, with 16 bases separating them. Each CDR3 protein gets one entry after TCRdb re-called the reads with MiXCR. The sample records under 850,000 distinct CDR3 sequences, less than 40% being singletons. A word on this clonotype: The antigen is undetermined.

Points from the study as a whole: Predominance within the ex vivo response was attributable to HLA-C-restricted CMV-specific TCR beta clonotypes.

V and J are TRBV15 and TRBJ2-7; the D call may be TRBD1 or TRBD2 (5 bases each). The sequenced sample was PBMCs. This receptor was taken from a human donor in good health (CMV status not recorded). Some clones in this sample may be carry-over from other donors' samples. CDR3 DNA sequence: TGTGCCACCAGCAGGGTGGACAAGAGGGATTACGAGCAGTACTTC. It specifies CATSRVDKRDYEQYF.